A single sample is the source of the 26 T cell receptor beta chains below, sequenced in a study of T cell changes during pregnancy in multiple sclerosis. Method: immunoSEQ multiplex PCR; TCRdb's copy keeps in-frame clones and lacks some. Among around 33,000 clones listed, roughly 90% were seen once. Material: CD8+ T cells from peripheral blood mononuclear cells, obtained in the third trimester of pregnancy. Source of these receptors: a female donor with multiple sclerosis, enrolled in a pregnancy study.

This chain connects TRBV11-2 to TRBJ1-2, with a tentative D call TRBD1 (6 bases). This CDR3 spans 13 amino acids. CDR1 SGHAT and CDR2 FQNNGV come from the germline V gene. V shed 1 base and J shed 4 bases, with 7 bases lying between them. The CDR3 is CASSLAQGYGYTF. CDR3 DNA: TGTGCCAGCAGCTTAGCACAGGGCTATGGCTACACCTTC.

By share, this clone ranks as large (0.1 to 1%). J is TRBJ2-1 and V is TRBV6-4; D not resolved. CDR1 MRHNA and CDR2 SNTAGT come from the germline V gene. The ends were cut back, 3 bases at V and 4 bases at J, with 7 bases in the middle. The CDR3 runs 13 residues. This chain's CDR3 is CASSEYPYNEQFF. The CDR3 DNA is TGTGCCAGCAGTGAGTATCCTTACAATGAGCAGTTCTTC.

J is TRBJ2-7 and V is TRBV11-3; D is undetermined. The germline CDR1 and CDR2 sequences are SGHNT and YENEEA. The CDR3 is 13 residues long. The V gene lost 0 bases and the J gene lost 3 bases, with 6 bases spanning the gap. The CDR3 protein is CASSLDLSYEQYF. Here the CDR3 DNA reads TGTGCCAGCAGCTTAGACCTAAGCTACGAGCAGTACTTC.

The V call is TRBV14, the J call TRBJ2-3, with D possibly matching TRBD1 (6 bases). Germline V gene sequence: CDR1 SGHDN, CDR2 FVKESK. The CDR3 length is 16 residues. V lost 5 bases, J lost 6 bases, and 21 bases lay in between. The CDR3 spells CASSETGRRPMDTQYF. DNA of the CDR3: TGTGCCAGCAGCGAGACAGGCAGAAGGCCCATGGATACGCAGTATTTT.

As to this clone: Its ends do not fully match the called genes, so a read error is possible. The V and J genes are TRBV6-5 and TRBJ1-2; 9 bases align to TRBD1. There are 15 residues in the CDR3. Germline CDR1 MNHEY, CDR2 SVGAGI. The CDR3 bases are TGTGCCAGCAGTTGGGACAGGGACTTTACTATGGCTAGCGCCTTC. It specifies CASSWDRDFTMASAF.

There are a few counts of this clone. This chain's CDR3 is CASRARVSYEQYF. The CDR3 DNA follows: TGCGCCAGCAGAGCCAGGGTCTCCTACGAGCAGTACTTC. The J gene is TRBJ2-7, the V gene TRBV23-1; the D gene is possibly TRBD1 (5 bases). TRBV23-1 is known as an ORF, though its function is uncertain. With 6 bases removed from V and 0 bases from J, the gap between germline ends came to 9 bases. The CDR3 covers 13 residues.

V is TRBV15 and J is TRBJ1-5; weak D call: TRBD1 (5 bases). The CDR3 has 13 amino acids. V was shortened by 6 bases and J by 7 bases, with 13 bases between the two germline ends. CDR1 is LNHNV and CDR2 is YYDKDF in the germline V gene (reference sequence). CDR3 residues: CATSTGSDQPQHF. In DNA, the CDR3 is TGTGCCACCAGTACAGGTTCCGACCAGCCCCAGCATTTT.

The chain has TRBV4-3 and TRBJ1-4; D unclear. V dropped 0 bases and J dropped 7 bases, with 12 bases sitting between them. The V gene's germline CDR1 is LGHNA and CDR2 YSLEER. CDR3 length: 15 amino acids. The CDR3 reads CASSQDEGAGEKLFF. The CDR3 DNA reads as TGCGCCAGCAGCCAAGACGAGGGCGCCGGTGAAAAACTGTTTTTT.

The chain recombines TRBV7-2 with TRBJ2-3; 10 nucleotides line up with TRBD2. V trimming: 6 bases; J trimming: 3 bases; junction bases outside the gene matches: 6. The CDR3 sequence is 15 residues long. From germline, CDR1 is SGHTA and CDR2 FQGNSA. The CDR3 DNA follows: TGTGCCAGCAGGCCTAGCGGGGGCCTTACAGATACGCAGTATTTT. This encodes CASRPSGGLTDTQYF.

The sample holds many counts of this clone. This rearrangement joins TRBV7-6 to TRBJ2-7, with 8 bases aligning to TRBD2. V lost 4 bases to trimming and J lost 1 base; unmatched junction nucleotides: 9. Germline CDR1 reads SGHVS; CDR2 reads FNYEAQ. The CDR3 consists of 16 residues. The CDR3 loop reads CASSSPTSGISYEQYF. CDR3 nucleotides: TGTGCCAGCAGCTCGCCAACTAGCGGAATTTCCTACGAGCAGTACTTC.

This rearrangement joins TRBV29-1 to TRBJ2-1; D remains unclear. Per germline, CDR1 SQVTM and CDR2 ANQGSEA. The length of the CDR3 is 15 residues. V lost 7 bases, J lost 8 bases, and 24 bases lay in between. CDR3 sequence: CSAIAPPSPTDEQFF. CDR3 bases: TGCAGCGCTATTGCCCCCCCATCTCCTACAGATGAGCAGTTCTTC.

The chain links TRBV9 to TRBJ2-3; the match to TRBD2 covers 11 bases. Trimming at V came to 4 bases and at J to 4 bases, leaving 20 bases not matched to a gene. The CDR3 has 20 amino acids. CDR1 and CDR2 from the germline V gene are SGDLS and YYNGEE. CDR3 protein: CASSTPFRAGSGGVSDTQYF. In DNA, the CDR3 is TGTGCCAGCAGCACCCCGTTTCGGGCTGGTAGCGGGGGGGTTTCAGATACGCAGTATTTT.

The chain combines TRBV5-6 with TRBJ2-5, with no clear D. This CDR3 has 13 amino acids. V was shortened by 3 bases and J by 1 base, with 7 bases between the two germline ends. The V gene's germline CDR1 is SGHDT and CDR2 YYEEEE. CDR3 bases: TGTGCCAGCAGCTCCCGGTCCCAAGAGACCCAGTACTTC. Its translation: CASSSRSQETQYF.

Only one count was recorded for this clone. In nucleotides, the CDR3 is TGTGCCAGCAGTGACCCGGGGGGACGGTCCTATAATTCACCCCTCCACTTT. Translating gives CASSDPGGRSYNSPLHF. The rearrangement links TRBV6-4 to TRBJ1-6, with D perhaps matching TRBD1 (5 bases). V was cut by 2 bases and J by 1 base, with 12 bases left in between. The CDR3 has 17 amino acids. Germline-derived CDR1 and CDR2 are MRHNA and SNTAGT.

This chain links TRBV9 with TRBJ1-2; TRBD1 aligns across 7 bases. The CDR3 has 16 amino acids. Per germline, CDR1 SGDLS and CDR2 YYNGEE. V was clipped by 0 bases and J by 3 bases; unmatched bases: 8. In nucleotides, the CDR3 is TGTGCCAGCAGCGTAGCGCAGGGGGTGTCATACTATGGCTACACCTTC. It codes for CASSVAQGVSYYGYTF.

This clone was observed a single time. This chain joins TRBV6-1 and TRBJ1-6; TRBD1 might be the D (6 bases). The V end was cut by 6 bases, the J end by 9 bases, with 18 bases between. Looked up from germline, CDR1 is MNHNS and CDR2 is SASEGT. This CDR3 region has 15 residues. CDR3 DNA sequence: TGTGCCAGCAGCCCCAGGGGCGAAGGGGGTTCACCCCTCCACTTT. Translated, it gives CASSPRGEGGSPLHF.

This chain connects TRBV5-4 to TRBJ2-7; D might be TRBD2 (5 bases). Germline assignment: CDR1 SGHNT and CDR2 YYREEE (reference sequence). This CDR3 contains 15 residues. The V end lost 3 bases, the J end lost 2 bases, and 15 bases lay between the germline ends. The CDR3 sequence is CASSSLSVGAYEQYF. Written as DNA, the CDR3 is TGTGCCAGCAGCTCCCTCAGTGTGGGAGCCTACGAGCAGTACTTC.

This chain links TRBV4-3 with TRBJ2-7; 11 positions agree with TRBD1. The CDR3 spans 17 residues. Per germline, CDR1 LGHNA and CDR2 YSLEER. V shed 1 base, J shed 3 bases, and the junction held 8 bases outside the gene matches. As DNA, the CDR3 is TGCGCCAGCAGCCAAGCCCTTGGGACAGGGGGAGTCTACGAGCAGTACTTC. Translated, it gives CASSQALGTGGVYEQYF.

The gene calls are TRBV5-4 and TRBJ2-3; possibly TRBD2 for D (6 bases). Germline values: CDR1 SGHNT, CDR2 YYREEE (reference sequence). V was shortened by 1 base and J by 4 bases, with 13 bases between the two germline ends. The CDR3 spans 15 residues. CDR3 loop: CASSLIGGAADTQYF. The CDR3 bases are TGTGCCAGCAGCTTGATTGGCGGGGCCGCAGATACGCAGTATTTT.

The chain employs TRBV9 and TRBJ2-1, with TRBD2 matching 10 bases. Losses at the gene ends were 4 bases for V and 4 bases for J; bases not matched to a gene: 5. Germline assignment: CDR1 SGDLS and CDR2 YYNGEE. The CDR3 loop spans 15 amino acids. The CDR3, as DNA: TGTGCCAGCAGCCTTAGCGGGGGGCAGTACAATGAGCAGTTCTTC. It is translated as CASSLSGGQYNEQFF.

This rearrangement joins TRBV29-1 to TRBJ2-3; 7 positions agree with TRBD2. Germline V gives CDR1 SQVTM, CDR2 ANQGSEA. V lost 2 bases to trimming and J lost 4 bases; unmatched junction nucleotides: 15. The CDR3 has 17 amino acids. Written as DNA, the CDR3 is TGCAGCGTTGAAAGCCCCCGGGGCGGGGGTAGAGCAGATACGCAGTATTTT. This sequence encodes CSVESPRGGGRADTQYF.

This clone was observed a few times. The chain has TRBV2 and TRBJ1-5; tentative D call: TRBD1 (6 bases). The germline V gene encodes CDR1 SNHLY and CDR2 FYNNEI. V lost 7 bases and J 2 bases, leaving 15 bases between the germline ends. The length of the CDR3 is 15 residues. The CDR3 loop is CASTEGAGGNQPQHF. The CDR3 DNA reads TGTGCCAGCACCGAAGGCGCAGGGGGCAATCAGCCCCAGCATTTT.

The genes are TRBV29-1 and TRBJ1-2, with a possible D match to TRBD1 (5 bases). Germline V CDR1 and CDR2: SQVTM, ANQGSEA. V lost 3 bases and J lost 2, with 13 bases in between. The CDR3 contains 14 residues. The CDR3 region is CSVEGGETNYGYTF. CDR3 DNA sequence: TGCAGCGTTGAGGGGGGGGAAACAAACTATGGCTACACCTTC.

This chain links TRBV6-4 with TRBJ1-2, with TRBD1 matching over 7 bases. Germline CDR1 and CDR2: MRHNA and SNTAGT. Losses at the gene ends were 6 bases for V and 4 bases for J; bases not matched to a gene: 14. The CDR3 totals 16 residues. CDR3 nucleotide sequence: TGTGCCAGCAGCGTTACGGGACAGAATTTATTCTATGGCTACACCTTC. It specifies CASSVTGQNLFYGYTF.

CDR3 bases: TGTGCCATCAGTGATTTGACAGGGGATAACGAGCAGTACTTC. This encodes CAISDLTGDNEQYF. The V and J genes are TRBV10-3 and TRBJ2-7; 8 bases fit TRBD1. The CDR3 has 14 amino acids. Germline CDR1 ENHRY, CDR2 SYGVKD. V shed 3 bases and J 5 bases; nucleotides not matched to a gene: 6.

The chain has TRBV7-6 and TRBJ1-3; D is undetermined. V dropped 1 base and J dropped 1 base, with 11 bases sitting between them. CDR1 is SGHVS, CDR2 FNYEAQ, per germline. This CDR3 spans 16 amino acids. DNA for the CDR3: TGTGCCAGCAGCTTAGGCTACCCATGGTCTGGAAACACCATATATTTT. Residues: CASSLGYPWSGNTIYF.